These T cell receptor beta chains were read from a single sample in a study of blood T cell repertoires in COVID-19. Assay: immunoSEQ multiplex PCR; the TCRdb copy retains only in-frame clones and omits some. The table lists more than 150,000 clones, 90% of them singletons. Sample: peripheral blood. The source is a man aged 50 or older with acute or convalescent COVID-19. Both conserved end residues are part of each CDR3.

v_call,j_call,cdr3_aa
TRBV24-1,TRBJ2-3,CATSDPAGPGDTQYF
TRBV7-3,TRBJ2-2,CASSLIGTGELFF
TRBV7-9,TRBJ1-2,CASSLVGQVLYGYTF
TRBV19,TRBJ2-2,CASSIDPGQIQATGELFF
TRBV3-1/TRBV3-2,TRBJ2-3,CASSHTGRGRPDTQYF
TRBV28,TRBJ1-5,CASSAGGWRQPQHF
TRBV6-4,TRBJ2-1,CASSDSPGYEQFF
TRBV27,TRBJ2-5,CASSFGPSGETQYF
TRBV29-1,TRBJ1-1,CSVLGGTGGTEAFF
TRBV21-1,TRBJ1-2,CASSKVGFDDGYTF
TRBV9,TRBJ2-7,CASSESGTGNEQYF
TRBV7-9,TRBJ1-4,CASSSRDRGRDEKLFF
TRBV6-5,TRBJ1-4,CASSYSQRGLGEKLFF
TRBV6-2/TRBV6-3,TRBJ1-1,CASSFRGGTEAFF
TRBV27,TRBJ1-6,CASRTGVSPLHF
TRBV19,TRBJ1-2,CASAPLSQHNYGYTF
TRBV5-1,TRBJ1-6,CASSLAGTGGSPLHF
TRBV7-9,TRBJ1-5,CASSLLGVVEPQHF
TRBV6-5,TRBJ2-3,CASTGGGRDTQYF
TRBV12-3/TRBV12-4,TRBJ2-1,CASSSYKGLEQFF